This entry features one T cell receptor beta chain sequence. This clonotype appeared a few times. Its recognized antigen is unknown. No much larger clone exists at a distance of one base, and base qualities are not known. The record originates from a study of Graves' ophthalmopathy and Graves' hyperthyroidism (dated by TCRdb to between 2018 and 2020). About the full investigation: Peripheral blood samples were taken at the time of initial diagnosis, before any treatment was given. In more than five hyperthyroidism patients, T-cell repertoires of thyroid tissue and blood were compared. A discovery set of 100 patients (around 45 ophthalmopathy, 55 to 65 stable hyperthyroidism) was enrolled to explore V-J signatures distinguishing ophthalmopathy from hyperthyroidism. The independent validation cohort included approximately 19 hyperthyroidism patients plus 17 patients who later progressed from hyperthyroidism to ophthalmopathy. The 100 or so discovery patients were randomly split 7:3 into training and test sets. Once sampling was done, hyperthyroidism patients were given methimazole at a starting dose of 30 mg daily, while ophthalmopathy patients were given high-dose intravenous methylprednisolone. In total, 135 blood samples were TCR-sequenced: approximately 42 ophthalmopathy, some 75 hyperthyroidism and about 17 hyperthyroidism-to-ophthalmopathy patients. The study used signatures of the TCR beta repertoire to tell Graves' ophthalmopathy apart from Graves' hyperthyroidism and to predict which patients would progress to ophthalmopathy.

Ophthalmopathy patients had moderately to severely active disease, Clinical Activity Score of at least 3, NOSPECS grade of at least 4, and disease duration under 3 months. Patients were excluded if they had other autoimmune diseases, uncontrolled infections, pregnancy or lactation. Diagnosis was based on clinical symptoms, serum thyroxine, TRAb, thyroid ultrasound and orbital computed tomography. Using Ficoll-Paque density gradient centrifugation, PBMCs were isolated from 8.5 to 10 ml of fresh peripheral blood. Total RNA was extracted with Trizol reagent and quality-checked on an Agilent 2100 Bioanalyzer. TCR beta CDR3 regions were amplified from RNA transcripts for repertoire sequencing. HTBI primers and the Qiagen OneStep RT-PCR kit were used in a first-round RT-PCR, which was followed by a second-round multiplex PCR, size selection and purification. Libraries were sequenced paired-end with 100 bp reads on an Illumina HiSeq2000. Per the authors' processing: SOAPnuke was used to process the reads, removing any read that contained adapters or uncalled bases, had a mean Phred below 15, or lacked an exact match to the constant primer or identifier. COPE v1.2.5 was used to merge high-quality paired reads. Each unique nucleotide sequence was defined as a clonotype, and clonotypes were aligned to IMGT TRB V, D and J references with MiTCR v1.1. Only V-J combinations with frequency above 0.0001 were analysed, covering 98% to 99.2% of repertoires. For each V-J combination, a TCR clonal expansion and chaos score was defined as F50 clonal expansion divided by the chaos observed in the TCRdist matrix. Welch's t-statistics and random forest were used to reduce the features to 13 V-J combinations, which were then used as input to a naive Bayes classifier. The similarity between thyroid and blood repertoires was quantified using the Morisita-Horn index. TCRdb reran the public reads through fastp at Q25 and MiXCR, keeping productive beta chains. Each record represents a unique CDR3 protein, reported with the most common genes and DNA among its rows. The V and J calls were determined by TCRdb, not by the authors. This sample gives about half a million distinct CDR3 sequences in total; 13% to 15% of them show up just once. 8% to 10% of the sample is held by the ten biggest clonotypes.

Overall study results and their limits: Sample size was not predetermined statistically, and investigators were not blinded to group allocation. The 13-signature model separated ophthalmopathy from stable hyperthyroidism with roughly 89% sensitivity and just under 84% specificity in cross-validation, and 80%/75% in the test set. In validation, the model predicted ophthalmopathy progression with over 60% sensitivity and roughly 78% specificity; roughly eleven predicted patients were CT-confirmed with GO in a median of approximately six months. Most of the expanded thyroid clonotypes with a frequency above 0.001 were also detected in blood, and it was suggested that the thyroid immune response may be reflected by blood repertoires.

The origin of this receptor is a woman in her 30s with Graves' ophthalmopathy. Donor details come from another sample of the same person, matched by shared clones. Sequenced sample: blood.

The DNA sequence is as follows: TGTGCCAGCTCAGCCTACCAGGGGGAGACCCAGTACTTC. Its protein product is CASSAYQGETQYF. The chain is encoded by TRBV18 joined to TRBJ2-5; the D gene is perhaps TRBD1, on 6 matching bases. V gives up 5 bases and J gives up 5 bases, and the segment between their germline ends measures 12 bases. The CDR3 numbers 13 residues from cysteine through phenylalanine. Left in the record is the CDR3 DNA by itself, 39 bases read in frame from the first base. The germline V gene supplies CDR1 KGHSH and CDR2 LQKENI.